This TCR beta chain derives from a study of technical replicates of blood from several donors. Per the germline V gene, CDR1 is SGHRS and CDR2 is YFSETQ. V shed 4 bases, J shed 8 bases, and the junction held 11 bases outside the gene matches. The CDR3 is 16 residues long. Method: immunoSEQ multiplex PCR; TCRdb's copy keeps in-frame clones and lacks some. This table holds about 66,000 clones, about 97% found once. Sequencing was performed on T cells isolated from PBMCs. This TCR came from a human donor in good health. This rearrangement joins TRBV5-1 to TRBJ2-1; 11 bases are shared with TRBD2. CDR3 region: CASSPLTSGSGDEQFF. In DNA form, the CDR3 reads TGCGCCAGCAGCCCCCTAACTAGCGGGAGTGGGGATGAGCAGTTCTTC.